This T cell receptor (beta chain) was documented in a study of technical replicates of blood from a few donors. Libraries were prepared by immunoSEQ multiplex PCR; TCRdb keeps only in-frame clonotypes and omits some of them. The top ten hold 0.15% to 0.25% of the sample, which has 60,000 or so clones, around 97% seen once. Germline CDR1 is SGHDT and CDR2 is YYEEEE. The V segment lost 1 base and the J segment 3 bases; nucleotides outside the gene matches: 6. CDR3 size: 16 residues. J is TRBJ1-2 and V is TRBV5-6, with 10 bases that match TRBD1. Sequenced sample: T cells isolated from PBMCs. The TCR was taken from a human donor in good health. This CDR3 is CASSLRGDRGDYGYTF. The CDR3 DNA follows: TGTGCCAGCAGCTTGCGGGGGGACAGGGGTGACTATGGCTACACCTTC.